Below, one T cell receptor beta chain is given with its context. Its antigen is as yet unknown. This CDR3 region has 14 residues. V shed 3 bases and J 2 bases; nucleotides not matched to a gene: 5. Germline assignment: CDR1 SGHNT and CDR2 YYREEE (reference sequence). The PCR ran on 60 Vbeta and 13 Jbeta primers. Sequenced by immunoSEQ multiplex PCR; TCRdb stores in-frame clones only, minus some. This sample carries about 130,000 clones, about three quarters of them seen once, and the ten largest clones take about 2%. The sample is drawn from a study of cytomegalovirus exposure and HLA in healthy donors. Findings of the study overall: Reportedly, diagnosis of cytomegalovirus status by the classifier showed high specificity and sensitivity. In a later analysis, an Asian-associated ancestry cluster reportedly showed fewer N-insertions than the roughly 700-donor mean. Being productive about 90% or about 30% of the time was typical of most TCR beta V segments in an earlier analysis.

J is TRBJ2-7 and V is TRBV5-4, with 7 bases fitting TRBD2. This clonotype was sampled from a female donor in good health and CMV-seropositive. The sample taken for sequencing was PBMCs. This chain's CDR3 is CASSYGLEPYEQYF. DNA for the CDR3: TGTGCCAGCAGCTACGGACTAGAACCCTACGAGCAGTACTTC.